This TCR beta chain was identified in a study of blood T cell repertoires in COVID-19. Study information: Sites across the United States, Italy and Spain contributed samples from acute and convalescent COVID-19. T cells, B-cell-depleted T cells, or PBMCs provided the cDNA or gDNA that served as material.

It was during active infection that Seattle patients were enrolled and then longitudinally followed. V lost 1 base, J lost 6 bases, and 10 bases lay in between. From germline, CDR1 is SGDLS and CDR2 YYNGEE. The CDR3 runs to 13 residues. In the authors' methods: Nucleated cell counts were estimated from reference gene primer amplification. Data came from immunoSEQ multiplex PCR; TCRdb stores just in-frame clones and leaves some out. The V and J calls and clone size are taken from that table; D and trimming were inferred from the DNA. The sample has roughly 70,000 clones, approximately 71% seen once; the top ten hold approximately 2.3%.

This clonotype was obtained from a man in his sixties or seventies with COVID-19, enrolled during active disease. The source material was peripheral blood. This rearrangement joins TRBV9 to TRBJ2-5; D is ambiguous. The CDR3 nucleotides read TGTGCCAGCAGCGTATCACCTGAGAAGACCCAGTACTTC. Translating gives CASSVSPEKTQYF.